This T cell receptor (beta chain) was found in a study of T-cell memory formation after mild COVID-19. Across the whole study: Each donor largely had its own TCR clusters. Study-level findings and limits: CD4+ bias marked clones expanding day 15 to 37, unlike balanced contracting clones.

With constant-segment primers, 5'RACE yielded cDNA libraries of TCR alpha and TCR beta that carried sample barcodes and UMIs. One entry per CDR3 protein, called by TCRdb with MiXCR from the 5' RACE reads. The sample contains 410,000 or so distinct CDR3 sequences, under 25% of which appear only once. The CDR3 totals 16 residues. V was shortened by 6 bases and J by 0 bases, with 18 bases between the two germline ends. Germline CDR1 DFQATT, CDR2 SNEGSKA (reference sequence). This clonotype has more than one count but fewer than ten. Its antigen remains unidentified. This receptor was taken from an adult woman who had mild COVID-19 (a few samples of this study predate the infection). Cell type and time point are not known. The chain joins TRBV20-1 to TRBJ1-5; weak D call: TRBD1 (5 bases). Sequences were obtained from PBMCs or a T cell subset sorted from them (not recorded which). CDR3 region: CSALGQKKTSNQPQHF. CDR3 DNA: TGCAGTGCCCTCGGACAAAAAAAGACTAGCAATCAGCCCCAGCATTTT.